The clone carrying this T cell receptor beta chain was recorded a few times. The antigen remains undetermined. The sample originates from a study of cytomegalovirus exposure and HLA in healthy donors. Study-level results: The presence/absence work took it that sequencing depth was about the same across donors. Earlier analysis found most TCR beta V segments productive about 87% or about 30% of the time.

The PCR had 60 Vbeta and 13 Jbeta primers. The repertoire was sequenced with immunoSEQ multiplex PCR; TCRdb's copy has only in-frame clones and lacks some. The sample lists about 180,000 clones; around 80% were seen once. The source material was PBMCs. The sequence was collected from a man aged 40-55 years in good health and CMV-seronegative.

CDR3: CASSPVRVRGEQYF. For the CDR3, the DNA is TGTGCCAGCAGCCCTGTCAGGGTAAGGGGTGAGCAGTACTTC. V is TRBV7-9 and J is TRBJ2-7; D may be TRBD1 (5 bases). Germline V gene sequence: CDR1 SEHNR, CDR2 FQNEAQ (reference sequence). The CDR3 runs 14 residues. The germline V and J ends were trimmed by 5 bases and 7 bases, with 18 bases remaining between them.